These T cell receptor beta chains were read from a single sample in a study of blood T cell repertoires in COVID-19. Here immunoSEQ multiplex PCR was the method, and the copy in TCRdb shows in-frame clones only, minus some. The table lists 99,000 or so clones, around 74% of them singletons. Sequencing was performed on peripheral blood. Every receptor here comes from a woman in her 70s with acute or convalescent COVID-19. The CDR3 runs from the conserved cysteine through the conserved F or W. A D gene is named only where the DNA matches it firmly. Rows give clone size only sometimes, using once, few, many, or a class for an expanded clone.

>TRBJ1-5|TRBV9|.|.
CASSVGLLMPQHF
TGTGCCAGCAGCGTAGGACTCCTAATGCCCCAGCATTTT
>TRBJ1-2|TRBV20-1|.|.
CSASAVTRVDGYTF
TGCAGTGCTAGTGCTGTTACCAGGGTAGATGGCTACACCTTC
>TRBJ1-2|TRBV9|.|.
CASSAGAGLAYGYTF
TGTGCCAGCAGCGCTGGGGCAGGGTTGGCCTATGGCTACACCTTC
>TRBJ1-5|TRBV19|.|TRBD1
CASRRIQGAQGGNSNQPQHF
TGTGCCAGTAGGAGGATCCAGGGGGCGCAAGGCGGGAATAGCAATCAGCCCCAGCATTTT
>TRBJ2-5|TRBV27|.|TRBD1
CAIHTGGVLETQYF
TGTGCCATCCACACAGGGGGCGTTTTGGAGACCCAGTACTTC
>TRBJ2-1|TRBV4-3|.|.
CASSQVWAPNEQFF
TGCGCCAGCAGCCAAGTGTGGGCTCCAAATGAGCAGTTCTTC
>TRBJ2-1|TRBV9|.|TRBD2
CASSAVAGGYNEQFF
TGTGCCAGCAGCGCCGTAGCGGGGGGTTACAATGAGCAGTTCTTC
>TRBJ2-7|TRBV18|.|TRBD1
CASSTGQGTWEQYF
TGTGCCAGCTCAACCGGACAGGGTACGTGGGAGCAGTACTTC
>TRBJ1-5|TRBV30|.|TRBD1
CAWSVWTGGIDSNQPQHF
TGTGCCTGGAGCGTCTGGACAGGGGGAATCGATAGCAATCAGCCCCAGCATTTT
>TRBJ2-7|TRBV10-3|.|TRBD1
CAISSDRAMGEQYF
TGTGCCATCAGTTCCGACAGGGCGATGGGCGAGCAGTACTTC
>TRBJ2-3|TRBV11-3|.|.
CASSPSWTPGTDTQYF
TGTGCCAGCAGCCCTTCCTGGACTCCCGGCACAGATACGCAGTATTTT
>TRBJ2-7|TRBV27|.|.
CASSLALGGSYEQYF
TGTGCCAGCAGTTTGGCCCTGGGGGGCTCCTACGAGCAGTACTTC
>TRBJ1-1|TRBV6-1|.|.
CASSLAGTSTEAFF
TGTGCCAGCAGTTTAGCCGGGACTTCCACTGAAGCTTTCTTT
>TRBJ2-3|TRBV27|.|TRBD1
CASSLFGDRLLTDTQYF
TGTGCCAGCAGCCTCTTCGGGGACAGGCTTCTCACAGATACGCAGTATTTT
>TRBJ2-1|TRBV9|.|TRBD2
CASSVLAGGNEQFF
TGTGCCAGCAGCGTATTAGCGGGGGGCAATGAGCAGTTCTTC
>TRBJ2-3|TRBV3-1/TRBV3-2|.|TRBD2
CASSPGLAGPTDTQYF
TGTGCCAGCAGCCCGGGACTAGCGGGGCCCACAGATACGCAGTATTTT
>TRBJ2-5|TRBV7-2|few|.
CASSLGGQVETQYF
TGTGCCAGCAGCTTAGGCGGGCAGGTGGAGACCCAGTACTTC
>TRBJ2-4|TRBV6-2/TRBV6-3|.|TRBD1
CASSGTANIQYF
TGTGCCAGCAGTGGGACAGCAAACATTCAGTACTTC
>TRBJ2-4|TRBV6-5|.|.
CASSYDRAKNIQYF
TGTGCCAGCAGTTACGACAGGGCCAAAAACATTCAGTACTTC
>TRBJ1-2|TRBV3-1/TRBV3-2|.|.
CASSQDRVQGYTF
TGTGCCAGCAGCCAAGACAGGGTGCAGGGCTACACCTTC
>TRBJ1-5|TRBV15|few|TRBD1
CATSREARPDRAHQPQHF
TGTGCCACCAGCAGAGAGGCAAGGCCGGACAGGGCTCATCAGCCCCAGCATTTT
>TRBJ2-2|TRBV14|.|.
CASHLIRDTGELFF
TGTGCCAGTCATCTAATACGGGACACCGGGGAGCTGTTTTTT
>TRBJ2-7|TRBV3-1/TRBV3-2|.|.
CASSQGQEIYEQYF
TGTGCCAGCAGCCAAGGCCAAGAGATCTACGAGCAGTACTTC
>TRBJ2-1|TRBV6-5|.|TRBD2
CASSYSKASGGNEQFF
TGTGCCAGCAGTTACTCGAAGGCTAGCGGGGGGAATGAGCAGTTCTTC
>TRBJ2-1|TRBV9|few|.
CASSPNLAGYEQFF
TGTGCCAGCAGCCCCAATCTAGCCGGGTATGAGCAGTTCTTC
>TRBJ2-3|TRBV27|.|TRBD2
CASSFLAGAGDTQYF
TGTGCCAGCAGTTTTCTAGCGGGGGCGGGAGATACGCAGTATTTT
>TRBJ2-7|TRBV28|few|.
CASSEQPIASYEQYF
TGTGCCAGCAGTGAACAGCCAATTGCCTCCTACGAGCAGTACTTC
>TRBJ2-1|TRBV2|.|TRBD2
CASRLTSGAQGEQFF
TGTGCCAGCAGGCTGACTAGCGGGGCTCAAGGTGAGCAGTTCTTC
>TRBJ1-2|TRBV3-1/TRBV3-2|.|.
CASSQVAPSDGYTF
TGTGCCAGCAGCCAAGTCGCGCCCTCGGATGGCTACACCTTC
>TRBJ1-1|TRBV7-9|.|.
CASSLGQEDTEAFF
TGTGCCAGCAGCTTAGGTCAGGAGGACACTGAAGCTTTCTTT
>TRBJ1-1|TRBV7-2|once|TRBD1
CASSLSRQGATEAFF
TGTGCCAGCAGCTTATCCAGACAGGGGGCCACTGAAGCTTTCTTT
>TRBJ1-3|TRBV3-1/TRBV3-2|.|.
CAAGRRADGNTIYF
TGTGCCGCAGGGAGGAGGGCAGATGGAAACACCATATATTTT
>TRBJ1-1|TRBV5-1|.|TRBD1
CASMTGSGTEAFF
TGCGCCAGCATGACAGGGTCAGGCACTGAAGCTTTCTTT